These 17 T cell receptor beta chains originate from one sample sequenced in a study of blood T cells in healthy people across ages. Using a J-beta primer mix together with a sample-barcoded 5' primer, a second PCR was run for 7 to 11 cycles. TCRdb re-analysed the 5' RACE reads in MiXCR, keeping a single row per CDR3 protein. The sample consists of some 1.5 million distinct CDR3 sequences, roughly two fifths of them appearing once. Sequencing input: blood. These receptors came from a woman aged 18-30 years in good health.

This clonotype turned up a few times. This CDR3 reads CASKGGSMVRHGYTF. The CDR3 DNA sequence: TGTGCCAGCAAGGGAGGGTCGATGGTTCGGCATGGCTACACCTTC. The chain links TRBV6-5 to TRBJ1-2; D gene unclear. The CDR3 covers 15 residues. V shed 7 bases and J shed 6 bases, with 21 bases lying between them. From germline, CDR1 is MNHEY and CDR2 SVGAGI.

V and J are TRBV3-1 and TRBJ1-1, with D perhaps matching TRBD1 (6 bases). Looked up from germline, CDR1 is LGHDT and CDR2 is YNNKEL (reference sequence). V dropped 1 base and J dropped 6 bases, with 15 bases sitting between them. The CDR3 is 15 residues long. Here the CDR3 DNA reads TGTGCCAGCAGCCAAGTAAATCGGGGGGCCGCTGAAGCTTTCTTT. Protein sequence: CASSQVNRGAAEAFF.

The chain combines TRBV12-3 or TRBV12-4 with TRBJ1-1; no firm D call. The CDR3 spans 14 residues. V shed 5 bases and J shed 0 bases, with 10 bases lying between them. The CDR3 DNA sequence: TGTGCCAGCAGTCGACGGATTCTGAACACTGAAGCTTTCTTT. Its protein product is CASSRRILNTEAFF.

The rearrangement joins TRBV27 to TRBJ2-3; D perhaps matches TRBD2 (5 bases). The CDR3 sequence is 16 residues long. V lost 5 bases, J lost 1 base, and 16 bases lay in between. Germline CDR1 MNHEY, CDR2 SMNVEV (reference sequence). The CDR3 sequence: CASSPRRAQGTDTQYF. CDR3 bases: TGTGCCAGCAGTCCCCGGCGGGCCCAAGGCACAGATACGCAGTATTTT.

This chain links TRBV28 with TRBJ1-2; 7 bases are a match to TRBD1. CDR3 length equals 15 residues. V dropped 6 bases and J dropped 3; count of bases not matched to a gene: 10. Germline V gives CDR1 MDHEN, CDR2 SYDVKM. This CDR3 is CASRAMRGHDYGYTF. Here the CDR3 DNA reads TGTGCCAGCAGAGCCATGAGGGGGCACGACTATGGCTACACCTTC.

The V call is TRBV7-2, the J call TRBJ2-3; tentative D call: TRBD2 (6 bases). This CDR3 region has 15 residues. V shed 8 bases and J shed 0 bases, with 15 bases lying between them. Germline values: CDR1 SGHTA, CDR2 FQGNSA. CDR3 protein: CASAGRISSTDTQYF. Here the CDR3 DNA reads TGTGCCAGCGCGGGGCGGATTTCTAGCACAGATACGCAGTATTTT.

This chain uses TRBV20-1 with TRBJ1-2; D is possibly TRBD1 (6 bases). Trimming left V 6 bases short and J 4 bases short, with 15 bases between. Germline V gene lookup returns CDR1 DFQATT and CDR2 SNEGSKA (reference sequence). This CDR3 is built from 13 residues. Written as DNA, the CDR3 is TGCAGTGCCAGACAGGACCAAGGCTATGGCTACACCTTC. Amino acids: CSARQDQGYGYTF.

The rearrangement uses TRBV4-2 and TRBJ2-7; D gene uncertain. The end of the DNA is better explained by TRBJ2-5, so the J call may be wrong. The CDR3 length is 15 residues. Germline assignment: CDR1 LGHNA and CDR2 YNFKEQ. CDR3 in DNA: TGTGCCAGCAGCCAAGCGCGAGACCCACGGGAGACCCAGTACTTC. This codes for CASSQARDPRETQYF.

This clonotype showed up just a few times. The chain recombines TRBV6-5 with TRBJ2-3; TRBD2 matches at 10 bases. Losses at the gene ends were 5 bases for V and 4 bases for J; bases not matched to a gene: 6. CDR3 length equals 15 residues. Germline CDR1 is MNHEY and CDR2 is SVGAGI. The CDR3 nucleotides are TGTGCCAGCAGTACCACTAGCGGGAACGCAGATACGCAGTATTTT. It is translated as CASSTTSGNADTQYF.

This clonotype was found many times. The chain links TRBV20-1 to TRBJ2-3; 7 nucleotides agree with TRBD2. Germline CDR1 DFQATT, CDR2 SNEGSKA (reference sequence). This CDR3 contains 12 residues. V lost 5 bases and J lost 5; bases outside the gene matches: 4. The CDR3 sequence is CSAPPGGDTQYF. The CDR3 coding sequence is TGCAGTGCTCCGCCGGGGGGAGATACGCAGTATTTT.

The chain recombines TRBV4-3 with TRBJ1-2; D is uncertain. Trimming pared 0 bases from V and 0 bases from J, leaving 11 bases between. The CDR3 runs to 16 residues. CDR1 is LGHNA, CDR2 YSLEER, per germline. The CDR3 region is CASSQDHDGTNYGYTF. The DNA of the CDR3 is TGCGCCAGCAGCCAAGATCATGACGGGACTAACTATGGCTACACCTTC.

This chain joins TRBV20-1 and TRBJ2-7; 9 nucleotides match TRBD1. V shed 6 bases, J shed 6 bases, and the junction held 12 bases outside the gene matches. The CDR3 length is 14 residues. In germline, CDR1 is DFQATT, CDR2 SNEGSKA (reference sequence). CDR3 DNA sequence: TGCAGTGCAGATCCGGGACAGGGTTCCCTCGAGCAGTACTTC. Protein product: CSADPGQGSLEQYF.

A word on this clonotype: Being one base from a much bigger clone, this may be a read error. The chain combines TRBV9 with TRBJ2-3; D unclear. Germline V lookup: CDR1 SGDLS, CDR2 YYNGEE. The CDR3 totals 12 residues. V lost 0 bases to trimming and J lost 4 bases, with 3 bases between them. The CDR3 DNA is TGTGCCAGCAGCGTAGAATCAGATACGCAGTATTTT. Amino acids: CASSVESDTQYF.

This clonotype was seen more than once but under ten times. The V call is TRBV5-1, the J call TRBJ1-5, with 7 bases identical to TRBD1. CDR1 is SGHRS and CDR2 is YFSETQ in the germline V gene. V lost 0 bases and J lost 5; bases outside the gene matches: 2. CDR3 length equals 14 residues. The CDR3 DNA is TGCGCCAGCAGCTTGGGACAGGGACATCAGCCCCAGCATTTT. This sequence encodes CASSLGQGHQPQHF.

The V and J genes are TRBV4-3 and TRBJ1-2; D may be TRBD1 (5 bases). This CDR3 comprises 15 residues. Trimming cost V 4 bases and J 0 bases, with 12 bases left between them. CDR1 LGHNA and CDR2 YSLEER come from the germline V gene. CDR3 sequence: CASSPRQSTNYGYTF. CDR3 in DNA: TGCGCCAGCAGCCCTAGACAGTCTACTAACTATGGCTACACCTTC.

This clonotype was seen only once. The rearrangement joins TRBV6-2 or TRBV6-3 to TRBJ2-3; D possibly corresponds to TRBD1 (5 bases). The V gene's germline CDR1 is MNHEY and CDR2 SVGEGT. Trimming shortened V by 2 bases and J by 4 bases, and 16 bases separated the two germline ends. The CDR3 is 16 amino acids. The DNA for the CDR3 is TGTGCCAGCAGTTACCCCGGCCAGGGTGCCTCAGATACGCAGTATTTT. Amino acid sequence: CASSYPGQGASDTQYF.

This clonotype came up a few times. V is TRBV27 and J is TRBJ2-3; 8 positions agree with TRBD1. The CDR3 contains 15 residues. V lost 0 bases to trimming and J lost 3 bases; unmatched junction nucleotides: 2. Germline V lookup: CDR1 MNHEY, CDR2 SMNVEV (reference sequence). This CDR3 reads CASSLSRTGTDTQYF. The CDR3 bases are TGTGCCAGCAGTTTATCGAGGACAGGGACAGATACGCAGTATTTT.